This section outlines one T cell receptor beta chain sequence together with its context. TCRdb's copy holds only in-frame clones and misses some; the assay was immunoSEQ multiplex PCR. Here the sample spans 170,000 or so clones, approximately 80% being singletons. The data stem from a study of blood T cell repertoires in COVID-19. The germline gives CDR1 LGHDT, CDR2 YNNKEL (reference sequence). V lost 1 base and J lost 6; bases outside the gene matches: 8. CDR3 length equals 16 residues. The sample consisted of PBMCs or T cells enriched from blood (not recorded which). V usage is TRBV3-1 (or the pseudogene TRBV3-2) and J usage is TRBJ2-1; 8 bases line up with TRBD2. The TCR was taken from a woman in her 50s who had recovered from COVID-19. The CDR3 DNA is TGTGCCAGCAGCCAAGGGTCCGGGACTAGAGGCAATGAGCAGTTCTTC. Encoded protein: CASSQGSGTRGNEQFF.